A single sample is the source of the 20 T cell receptor beta chains below, sequenced in a study of T cells in Graves' hyperthyroidism and ophthalmopathy. RNA transcripts were the template for amplifying TCR beta CDR3 regions. The TCR CDR3 was amplified in a first-round RT-PCR using the HTBI primer set. TCRdb reprocessed the multiplex PCR reads with MiXCR, giving one entry per CDR3 protein. The table has some 350,000 distinct CDR3 sequences, more than 15% seen once. The specimen was blood. These receptors originate from a woman between 18 and 30 years old with Graves' hyperthyroidism that later progressed to Graves' ophthalmopathy.

This clonotype was counted many times. This chain links TRBV2 with TRBJ2-1; 8 bases agree with TRBD2. The CDR3 runs 15 residues. CDR1 is SNHLY and CDR2 is FYNNEI in the germline V gene. The J segment lost 7 bases and the V segment lost 3 bases, leaving 8 bases of the junction unmatched. CDR3 protein: CASSDPPRGENEQFF. CDR3 nucleotides: TGTGCCAGCAGTGACCCCCCGCGGGGGGAGAATGAGCAGTTCTTC.

Ten or more counts support this clonotype. The chain is built from TRBV20-1 and TRBJ2-1; no clear D gene. V was cut by 1 base and J by 9 bases, with 22 bases left in between. The germline V gene encodes CDR1 DFQATT and CDR2 SNEGSKA (reference sequence). This CDR3 region has 16 residues. CDR3 nucleotide sequence: TGCAGTGCTAGAGGCTTTAGACTTCGTCGAGTCAGTGAGCAGTTCTTC. This translates into CSARGFRLRRVSEQFF.

Many counts were recorded for this clonotype. The rearrangement links TRBV20-1 to TRBJ2-7; D is ambiguous. With 6 bases removed from V and 3 bases from J, the gap between germline ends came to 18 bases. Germline-derived CDR1 and CDR2 are DFQATT and SNEGSKA (reference sequence). The CDR3 contains 14 residues. The CDR3 DNA reads TGCAGTGCCCTGGTGCAGAGTAAAGACTACGAGCAGTACTTC. Amino acid sequence: CSALVQSKDYEQYF.

This sequence joins TRBV6-5 and TRBJ2-1; 7 positions match TRBD2. The length of the CDR3 is 15 residues. J was trimmed by 7 bases and V by 0 bases; bases with no gene match: 6. From germline, CDR1 is MNHEY and CDR2 SVGAGI. The CDR3 reads CASSYSASGRNEQFF. As DNA, the CDR3 is TGTGCCAGCAGTTACTCGGCTAGCGGAAGAAATGAGCAGTTCTTC.

This clonotype was recorded many times. The rearrangement joins TRBV7-2 to TRBJ2-1; D is uncertain. V lost 3 bases and J 10 bases, leaving 10 bases between the germline ends. In germline, CDR1 is SGHTA, CDR2 FQGNSA. There are 12 residues in the CDR3. The CDR3 is CASSLGLGEQFF. CDR3 DNA sequence: TGTGCCAGCAGCTTGGGTCTGGGAGAGCAGTTCTTC. Supplemented by reference TRBV7-2 and TRBJ2-1, the full variable domain reads GAGVSQSPSNKVTEKGKDVELRCDPISGHTALYWYRQSLGQGLEFLIYFQGNSAPDKSGLPSDRFSAERTGGSVSTLTIQRTQQEDSAVYLCASSLGLGEQFFGPGTRLTVL.

In its sample, this clonotype was seen many times. This chain connects TRBV29-1 to TRBJ1-5; 7 nucleotides agree with TRBD1. The V and J ends lost 6 bases and 4 bases, in that order; junction bases with no gene match: 9. The CDR3 has 14 residues. Germline V gives CDR1 SQVTM, CDR2 ANQGSEA. The CDR3 DNA reads as TGCAGCGTCGCCTTCGGGACAGTTAATCAGCCCCAGCATTTT. This codes for CSVAFGTVNQPQHF.

This chain connects TRBV7-9 to TRBJ1-2; possibly TRBD1 for D (6 bases). V lost 3 bases and J 5 bases, leaving 13 bases between the germline ends. The V gene's germline CDR1 is SEHNR and CDR2 FQNEAQ (reference sequence). This CDR3 region has 14 residues. CDR3 sequence: CASSLGGLGYGYTF. Written as DNA, the CDR3 is TGTGCCAGCAGCTTGGGGGGGCTTGGGTATGGCTACACCTTC.

This clonotype was detected many times. The rearrangement joins TRBV7-6 to TRBJ2-3; no reliable D call. V gave up 1 base and J gave up 4 bases, with 3 bases separating them. This CDR3 comprises 12 residues. Germline CDR1 and CDR2: SGHVS and FNYEAQ. The CDR3 protein is CASSLVPDTQYF. CDR3 sequence (DNA): TGTGCCAGCAGCTTAGTGCCAGATACGCAGTATTTT.

This clonotype has a count of ten or more. The V and J genes are TRBV28 and TRBJ2-2, with 14 bases that match TRBD2. Trimming took 5 bases from V and 1 from J; bases not matched to a gene: 3. The CDR3 has 17 amino acids. Germline CDR1 MDHEN, CDR2 SYDVKM. The CDR3 sequence: CASSPGTSGRNTGELFF. The CDR3 nucleotides are TGTGCCAGCAGTCCTGGGACTAGCGGGAGGAACACCGGGGAGCTGTTTTTT.

This clonotype appeared many times. The chain employs TRBV7-2 and TRBJ1-5, with TRBD1 matching over 8 bases. Germline V gene lookup returns CDR1 SGHTA and CDR2 FQGNSA. Losses at the gene ends were 0 bases for V and 3 bases for J; bases not matched to a gene: 4. CDR3 length: 16 amino acids. The CDR3 reads CASSLAGQGNNQPQHF. The CDR3 bases are TGTGCCAGCAGCTTAGCTGGACAGGGTAACAATCAGCCCCAGCATTTT.

On this clonotype: The DNA is left out, because the CDR3 cannot be placed on it with certainty; the CDR3 is given as TCRdb lists it. CDR3 amino acids: CASSFYICSAQPGPSFGEQFF. The rearrangement uses TRBV11-2 and TRBJ2-1; no DNA check was done on the table's D call, TRBD1. The CDR3 spans 21 residues, counting both ends. Germline V gene lookup returns CDR1 SGHAT and CDR2 FQNNGV.

The CDR3 nucleotides read TGTGCCAGCAGAAGGACAGGGGGAGAAAAACTGTTTTTT. It yields the protein CASRRTGGEKLFF. The gene calls are TRBV6-1 and TRBJ1-4, with TRBD1 matching over 10 bases. Trimming removed 6 bases from V and 8 bases from J; junction bases left unmatched: 3. Per germline, CDR1 MNHNS and CDR2 SASEGT. There are 13 residues in the CDR3.

The V and J genes are TRBV9 and TRBJ1-4, with unresolved D. The CDR3 sequence is 15 residues long. V lost 1 base and J lost 0, with 7 bases in between. Germline-derived CDR1 and CDR2 are SGDLS and YYNGEE. CDR3 protein: CASSVNGATNEKLFF. Here the CDR3 DNA reads TGTGCCAGCAGCGTAAACGGGGCAACTAATGAAAAACTGTTTTTT.

This clonotype was found a few times. This chain connects TRBV24-1 to TRBJ2-3, with 8 nucleotides matching TRBD2. The CDR3 spans 14 residues. Trimming cost V 9 bases and J 5 bases; bases outside gene matches: 9. From germline, CDR1 is KGHDR and CDR2 SFDVKD. The CDR3 sequence is CATGNSGIVDTQYF. The DNA of the CDR3 is TGTGCCACCGGCAATAGCGGGATAGTAGATACGCAGTATTTT.

Many counts were recorded for this clonotype. V is TRBV7-8 and J is TRBJ2-1, with no clear D. With 1 base removed from V and 5 bases from J, the gap between germline ends came to 9 bases. CDR1 SGHVS and CDR2 FQNEAQ come from the germline V gene. This CDR3 spans 14 amino acids. CDR3 sequence: CASSLGTNNNEQFF. CDR3 nucleotide sequence: TGTGCCAGCAGCTTAGGGACGAACAACAATGAGCAGTTCTTC.

V usage is TRBV6-1 and J usage is TRBJ2-7; D call uncertain. The CDR3 is made up of 13 amino acids. With 3 bases removed from V and 3 bases from J, the gap between germline ends came to 9 bases. Germline V gene lookup returns CDR1 MNHNS and CDR2 SASEGT. The chain's CDR3 is CASSEMWVYEQYF. The CDR3 region has the DNA TGTGCCAGCAGTGAGATGTGGGTCTACGAGCAGTACTTC.

The rearrangement joins TRBV4-1 to TRBJ1-1, with D unresolved. The ends were cut back, 0 bases at V and 3 bases at J, with 5 bases in the middle. Germline-derived CDR1 and CDR2 are MGHRA and YSYEKL. The CDR3 is 13 residues long. The CDR3 DNA is TGCGCCAGCAGCCAAGATTCTGACACTGAAGCTTTCTTT. It codes for CASSQDSDTEAFF.

The chain recombines TRBV4-1 with TRBJ2-7; no firm D call. The CDR3 covers 15 residues. The germline V and J ends were trimmed by 2 bases and 0 bases, with 11 bases remaining between them. Germline CDR1 reads MGHRA; CDR2 reads YSYEKL. CDR3 sequence reads: CASSQRVASSYEQYF. Here the CDR3 DNA reads TGCGCCAGCAGCCAACGGGTGGCCAGCTCCTACGAGCAGTACTTC.

The chain combines TRBV10-1 with TRBJ2-1; 12 positions match TRBD1. The CDR3 is made up of 14 amino acids. Looked up from germline, CDR1 is WNHNN and CDR2 is SYGVQD (reference sequence). The J segment lost 9 bases and the V segment lost 6 bases, leaving 6 bases of the junction unmatched. DNA of the CDR3: TGCGCCAGCAGCCGGGACAGGGGGCATAGTGAGCAGTTCTTC. It translates to CASSRDRGHSEQFF.

This clonotype was seen at least ten times. V is TRBV5-1 and J is TRBJ1-2; D call uncertain. Germline CDR1 reads SGHRS; CDR2 reads YFSETQ. V lost 0 bases, J lost 1 base, and 10 bases lay in between. This CDR3 region has 15 residues. The CDR3: CASSLETGFNYGYTF. CDR3 sequence (DNA): TGCGCCAGCAGCTTGGAAACGGGATTTAACTATGGCTACACCTTC.